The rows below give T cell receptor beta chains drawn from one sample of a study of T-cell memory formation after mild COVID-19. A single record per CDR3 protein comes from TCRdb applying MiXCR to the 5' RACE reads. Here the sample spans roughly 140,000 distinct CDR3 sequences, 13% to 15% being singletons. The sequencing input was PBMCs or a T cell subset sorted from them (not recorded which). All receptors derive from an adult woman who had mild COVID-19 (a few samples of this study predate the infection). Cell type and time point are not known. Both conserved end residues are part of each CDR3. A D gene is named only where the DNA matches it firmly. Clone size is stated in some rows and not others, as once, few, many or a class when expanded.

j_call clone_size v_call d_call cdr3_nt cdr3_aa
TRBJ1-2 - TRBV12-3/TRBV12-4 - TGTGCCAGCAGTTTAGTCCCAAACTATGGCTACACCTTC CASSLVPNYGYTF
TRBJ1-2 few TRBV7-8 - TGTGCCAGCAGCGAAGGGGTGGAGTATGGCTACACCTTC CASSEGVEYGYTF
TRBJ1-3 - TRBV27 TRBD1 TGTGCCAGCAGCCGGACAGGGGCTGTAAGCTCTGGAAACACCATATATTTT CASSRTGAVSSGNTIYF
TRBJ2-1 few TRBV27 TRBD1 TGTGCCAGCAGTTCCTACAGGGGGAGCTCCTACAATGAGCAGTTCTTC CASSSYRGSSYNEQFF
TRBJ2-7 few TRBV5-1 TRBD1 TGCGCCAGCAGCTTGGCCGGTATGTTGATCTCCTCGGACAGGGCCAATGTCTACGAGCAGTACTTC CASSLAGMLISSDRANVYEQYF
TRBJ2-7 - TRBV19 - TGTGCCAGTAGTATAGAGGCGACGGCCTACGAGCAGTACTTC CASSIEATAYEQYF
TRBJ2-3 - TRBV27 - TGTGCCAGCCTTCGGAGTGTTCACCGGGACCCCGGCACAGATACGCAGTATTTT CASLRSVHRDPGTDTQYF
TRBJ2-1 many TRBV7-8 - TGTGCCAGCAGCTTACCTCGGTCTGCTTACAATGAGCAGTTCTTC CASSLPRSAYNEQFF
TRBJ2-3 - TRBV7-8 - TGTGCCAGCAGCCTACCGGGACAAGGCTTGACAGATACGCAGTATTTT CASSLPGQGLTDTQYF
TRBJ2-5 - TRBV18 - TGTGCCAGCTCACCAGGGGAGGAAGAGACCCAGTACTTC CASSPGEEETQYF
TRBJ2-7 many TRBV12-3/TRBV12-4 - TGTGCCAGCAGCGTTGGTGCGGGGCATCACTACGAGCAGTACTTC CASSVGAGHHYEQYF
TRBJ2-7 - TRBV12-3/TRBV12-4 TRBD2 TGTGCCAGCAGTTTACGCGGGAGGGATTACGAGCAGTACTTC CASSLRGRDYEQYF
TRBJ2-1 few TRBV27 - TGTGCCAGCAGTGACCTTATCTCTCCATTTAATGAGCAGTTCTTC CASSDLISPFNEQFF
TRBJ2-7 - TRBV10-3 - TGTGCCATCAGTCCCCTCGGACAGGGAGAGCGGGGGGACTCCTACGAGCAGTACTTC CAISPLGQGERGDSYEQYF
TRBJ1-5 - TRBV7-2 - TGTGCCAGCGAGGGGGAGGGAAACGATCAGCCCCAGCATTTT CASEGEGNDQPQHF
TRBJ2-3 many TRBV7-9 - TGTGCCAGCAGCCAACTGGTGGGCACAGATACGCAGTATTTT CASSQLVGTDTQYF